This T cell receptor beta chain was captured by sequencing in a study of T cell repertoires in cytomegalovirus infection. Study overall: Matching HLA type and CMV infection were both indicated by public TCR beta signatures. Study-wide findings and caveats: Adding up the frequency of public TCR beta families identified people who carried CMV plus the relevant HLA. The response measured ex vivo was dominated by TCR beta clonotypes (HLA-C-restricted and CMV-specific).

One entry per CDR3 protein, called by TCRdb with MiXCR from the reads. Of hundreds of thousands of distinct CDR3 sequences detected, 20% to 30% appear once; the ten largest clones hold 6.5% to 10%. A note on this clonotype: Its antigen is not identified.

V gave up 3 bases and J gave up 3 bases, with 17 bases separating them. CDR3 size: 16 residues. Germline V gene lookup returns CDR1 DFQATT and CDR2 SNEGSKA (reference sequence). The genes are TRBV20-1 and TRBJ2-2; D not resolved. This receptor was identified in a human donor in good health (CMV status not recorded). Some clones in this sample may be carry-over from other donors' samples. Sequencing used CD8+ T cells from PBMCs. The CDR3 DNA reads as TGCAGTGCTAGCGATGGACGGTCATCCGACACCGGGGAGCTGTTTTTT. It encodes CSASDGRSSDTGELFF.